One and the same sample provided the 10 T cell receptor beta chains below, sequenced in a study of cytomegalovirus exposure and HLA in healthy donors. The primer mix had 60 Vbeta and 13 Jbeta primers. The method was immunoSEQ multiplex PCR; TCRdb's version includes in-frame clones alone and lacks a portion of them. The sample gives about 100,000 clones, under 85% of which show up once; under 3.5% is in the top ten. The sequenced sample consisted of PBMCs. The receptor source for this set is a female donor in good health and CMV-seropositive.

This clone was observed a few times. The J gene is TRBJ1-4, the V gene TRBV14, with TRBD1 as a possible D gene (5 bases). CDR1 and CDR2 (germline): SGHDN, FVKESK. The V and J ends lost 4 bases and 6 bases respectively, with 12 bases between them. The CDR3 has 14 amino acids. CDR3 amino acids: CASSPAWGDEKLFF. The CDR3 nucleotides read TGTGCCAGCAGCCCGGCGTGGGGGGATGAAAAACTGTTTTTT.

Worth noting for this clone: Distinct nucleotide sequences in the sample also encode this CDR3. V gene TRBV30 combines with J gene TRBJ1-3; weak D call: TRBD1 (5 bases). The CDR3 runs to 14 residues. Germline V gene data show CDR1 as GTSNPN and CDR2 as SVGIG (reference sequence). Trimming removed 0 bases from V and 0 bases from J, with 6 bases in between. CDR3 region: CAWSVRGSGNTIYF. CDR3 DNA sequence: TGTGCCTGGAGTGTAAGGGGCTCTGGAAACACCATATATTTT.

The chain has TRBV4-1 and TRBJ2-3; 8 bases fit TRBD1. V shed 0 bases, J shed 4 bases, and the junction held 9 bases outside the gene matches. CDR3 length equals 17 residues. Germline values: CDR1 MGHRA, CDR2 YSYEKL. The CDR3 bases are TGCGCCAGCAGCCAAGATGGGGGCCAGGGGGCCCCAGATACGCAGTATTTT. Its protein product is CASSQDGGQGAPDTQYF.

The chain carries TRBV11-2 and TRBJ2-5; TRBD2 matches at 12 bases. V gave up 8 bases and J gave up 5 bases; unmatched junction bases: 9. Germline lookup yields CDR1 SGHAT and CDR2 FQNNGV. The CDR3 loop spans 15 amino acids. The CDR3 here is CASGSPLAGGETQYF. DNA of the CDR3: TGTGCCAGCGGATCCCCACTAGCGGGGGGCGAGACCCAGTACTTC.

The chain recombines TRBV5-1 with TRBJ2-7; D unresolved. Germline assignment: CDR1 SGHRS and CDR2 YFSETQ. V was pared by 1 base and J by 3 bases, with 8 bases between. The CDR3 has 13 residues. CDR3 region: CASSLTSDYEQYF. The DNA of the CDR3 is TGCGCCAGCAGCTTGACGTCAGACTACGAGCAGTACTTC.

This chain uses TRBV18 with TRBJ1-2; TRBD1 is a possible D gene (6 bases). The CDR3 runs to 14 residues. V lost 3 bases to trimming and J lost 7 bases, with 15 bases between them. Germline V gene lookup returns CDR1 KGHSH and CDR2 LQKENI. The CDR3 nucleotides read TGTGCCAGCTCACCTTCCGGGACACGGGGTGGCTACACCTTC. Amino acid sequence: CASSPSGTRGGYTF.

The CDR3 here is CASSELSTSGSYEQYF. CDR3 DNA sequence: TGTGCCAGCAGTGAATTAAGTACTAGCGGGTCCTACGAGCAGTACTTC. The rearrangement uses TRBV25-1 and TRBJ2-7, with TRBD2 matching 9 bases. The CDR3 consists of 16 residues. V shed 1 base, J shed 1 base, and the junction held 5 bases outside the gene matches. The germline V gene has CDR1 MGHDK and CDR2 SYGVNS.

The genes are TRBV4-1 and TRBJ2-2; 7 bases line up with TRBD1. The J segment lost 1 base and the V segment lost 1 base, leaving 6 bases of the junction unmatched. Germline V lookup: CDR1 MGHRA, CDR2 YSYEKL. The CDR3 consists of 17 residues. CDR3 residues: CASSQVRGGVNTGELFF. As DNA, the CDR3 is TGCGCCAGCAGCCAAGTTCGAGGGGGCGTGAACACCGGGGAGCTGTTTTTT.

The chain uses TRBV29-1 and TRBJ2-5; the D gene is possibly TRBD1 (6 bases). Trimming shortened V by 5 bases and J by 0 bases, and 10 bases separated the two germline ends. The CDR3 is 13 residues long. In germline, CDR1 is SQVTM, CDR2 ANQGSEA. Here the CDR3 DNA reads TGCAGCGTTAAACAGGGAAACCAAGAGACCCAGTACTTC. This sequence encodes CSVKQGNQETQYF.

This sequence joins TRBV6-5 and TRBJ2-3; 8 positions agree with TRBD1. Per the germline V gene, CDR1 is MNHEY and CDR2 is SVGAGI. Losses at the gene ends were 6 bases for V and 8 bases for J; bases not matched to a gene: 10. The CDR3 has 14 amino acids. CDR3 residues: CASRQGQGAGTQYF. CDR3 DNA: TGTGCCAGCAGACAAGGCCAGGGGGCGGGTACGCAGTATTTT.